What follows are 8 T cell receptor beta chains derived from one specimen sequenced in a study of cytomegalovirus exposure and HLA in healthy donors. It was with 60 Vbeta and 13 Jbeta primers that the PCR ran. Here immunoSEQ multiplex PCR was the method, and the copy in TCRdb shows in-frame clones only, minus some. Altogether 100,000 to 150,000 clones are present, around 72% being singletons, with the ten largest covering around 2.6%. The sequencing sample was made of PBMCs. Receptor source: a human donor in good health.

The genes are TRBV20-1 and TRBJ1-6; D remains ambiguous. Germline CDR1 DFQATT, CDR2 SNEGSKA (reference sequence). V was cut by 5 bases and J by 7 bases, with 6 bases left in between. The CDR3 runs 11 residues. The chain's CDR3 is CSAPGNSPLHF. The CDR3 coding sequence is TGCAGTGCTCCGGGAAATTCACCCCTCCACTTT.

The chain is built from TRBV5-5 and TRBJ1-2, with 8 bases matching TRBD1. Trimming at V came to 0 bases and at J to 5 bases, leaving 3 bases not matched to a gene. The CDR3 extends over 14 amino acids. Per germline, CDR1 SGHKS and CDR2 YYEKEE (reference sequence). The DNA of the CDR3 is TGTGCCAGCAGCTTGGCAGGGGGCGGATATGGCTACACCTTC. Translating it yields CASSLAGGGYGYTF.

CDR3 bases: TGTGCCAGCAGTGTAGGGGATAAAGGCTACACCTTC. This encodes CASSVGDKGYTF. V is TRBV25-1 and J is TRBJ1-2, with D possibly being TRBD1 (5 bases). Trimming stripped 4 bases from V and 8 bases from J, with 11 bases between. Germline values: CDR1 MGHDK, CDR2 SYGVNS. This CDR3 contains 12 residues.

This sequence joins TRBV27 and TRBJ2-4, with TRBD2 matching over 10 bases. J gave up 10 bases and V 6 bases, and 9 bases lay outside the gene matches. The germline CDR1 and CDR2 sequences are MNHEY and SMNVEV (reference sequence). There are 14 residues in the CDR3. The CDR3 nucleotides are TGTGCCAGCAGAGCTAGCGGGAGCACCGGGATTCAGTACTTC. Its translation: CASRASGSTGIQYF.

This chain joins TRBV5-8 and TRBJ2-4, with a possible D match to TRBD2 (6 bases). The CDR3 runs to 9 residues. CDR1 and CDR2 (germline): SGHTS, YDEGEE. CDR3 loop: CVGRGIQYF. The DNA of the CDR3 is TGTGTCGGGCGGGGCATTCAGTACTTC.

This chain links TRBV4-2 with TRBJ2-1; possibly TRBD2 for D (6 bases). V lost 4 bases and J 6 bases, leaving 16 bases between the germline ends. The CDR3 covers 15 residues. CDR1 and CDR2 (germline): LGHNA, YNFKEQ. CDR3 sequence reads: CASSPETSLSNEQFF. The CDR3 nucleotides are TGTGCCAGCAGCCCCGAGACTAGTCTATCCAATGAGCAGTTCTTC.

This clone occurred once. The chain uses TRBV5-4 and TRBJ2-1; 8 nucleotides match TRBD2. J lost 6 bases, V lost 2 bases, and 7 bases had no gene match. Looked up from germline, CDR1 is SGHNT and CDR2 is YYREEE (reference sequence). CDR3 length: 15 amino acids. CDR3 sequence: CASSLSGGPVNEQFF. In nucleotides, the CDR3 is TGTGCCAGCAGCTTATCGGGAGGGCCTGTCAATGAGCAGTTCTTC.

Only a few counts were recorded for this clone. V gene TRBV4-2 combines with J gene TRBJ2-6; TRBD2 might be the D (6 bases). V lost 3 bases to trimming and J lost 4 bases, with 10 bases between them. The CDR3 sequence is 15 residues long. CDR1 is LGHNA and CDR2 is YNFKEQ in the germline V gene. CDR3 nucleotides: TGTGCCAGCAGCCAGACTAGTTCCGGGGCCAACGTCCTGACTTTC. It yields the protein CASSQTSSGANVLTF.